This TCR beta chain was identified in a study of blood T cell repertoires in COVID-19. Study in general: Collection of acute and convalescent COVID-19 samples took place in the United States, Italy and Spain. T cells, B-cell-depleted T cells, or PBMCs supplied cDNA or gDNA.

The CDR3 spans 16 residues. Unmatched junction bases numbered 6, after V lost 4 bases and J lost 2 bases. Germline CDR1 reads KGHSY; CDR2 reads FQNENV. Using immunoSEQ multiplex PCR, the repertoire was profiled, and TCRdb retains in-frame clones only, with some absent. The table shows about 150,000 clones, with over 80% occurring only once. Material for sequencing was peripheral blood. The chain links TRBV16 to TRBJ1-5; 9 bases match TRBD1. This sequence was found in a man aged 80 or over with acute or convalescent COVID-19. In nucleotides, the CDR3 is TGTGCCAGCAGCCCGGACAGGGGTTTGGGCAATCAGCCCCAGCATTTT. Its translation is CASSPDRGLGNQPQHF.